One T cell receptor beta chain is described in this entry. This specimen comes from a study of blood T cell repertoires in COVID-19. Study-wide background: T cells, B-cell-depleted T cells, or PBMCs provided the cDNA or gDNA that served as material.

Method: immunoSEQ multiplex PCR; TCRdb's copy keeps in-frame clones and lacks some. Among approximately 60,000 clones listed, over 70% were seen once. The sequenced material came from peripheral blood. This receptor was taken from a human donor in a cohort sampled during active COVID-19.

The DNA of the CDR3 is TGTGCCAGCAGTTTGTTAAACACCGGGGAGCTGTTTTTT. This sequence encodes CASSLLNTGELFF. The chain uses TRBV12-3 or TRBV12-4 and TRBJ2-2; D unresolved. V was clipped by 3 bases and J by 2 bases, with 4 bases between them. The CDR3 is 13 residues long.